This T cell receptor beta chain was recovered during a study of beta chain features in type 1 diabetes. Study conclusions and caveats: There was a moderate but significant shortening of TCRB CDR3s in all four CD4+ subsets of Type 1 diabetes patients.

All of the isolated RNA was reverse transcribed, so expressed TCRB transcripts were sequenced. Repertoires were generated with immunoSEQ multiplex PCR, while TCRdb's copy carries only in-frame clones and drops some. The table has around 150,000 clones, 63% seen once; the top ten hold around 0.096%. Note on this clone: Its antigen remains unknown.

The clonotype originates from a man younger than 40 with type 1 diabetes. Sequences were obtained from naive CD4+ T cells from blood.

The CDR3 nucleotides read TGTGCCACCAGCGTCCGACAGAACCACCAAGAGACCCAGTACTTC. Its translation is CATSVRQNHQETQYF. V and J are TRBV15 and TRBJ2-5, with D tentatively TRBD1 (5 bases). Germline CDR1 reads LNHNV; CDR2 reads YYDKDF (reference sequence). The CDR3 has 15 amino acids. The ends were cut back, 5 bases at V and 0 bases at J, with 13 bases in the middle.